These 23 T cell receptor beta chains were all obtained from the same sample, sequenced in a study of blood T cell repertoires in COVID-19. Profiling relied on immunoSEQ multiplex PCR, and the TCRdb table lists in-frame clones only, not all of them. The sample lists hundreds of thousands of clones, roughly 84% occurring once. Sequencing used peripheral blood. The receptors were gathered from a human donor in a cohort sampled during active COVID-19.

This clone was recorded once. This chain's CDR3 is CASSIEGGTGELFF. The CDR3 region has the DNA TGTGCCAGCAGCATAGAAGGAGGCACCGGGGAGCTGTTTTTT. This chain joins TRBV6-4 and TRBJ2-2, with D perhaps matching TRBD2 (5 bases). Trimming cost V 6 bases and J 4 bases, with 12 bases left between them. Germline values: CDR1 MRHNA, CDR2 SNTAGT. The CDR3 totals 14 residues.

CDR3 amino acids: CASSQPGTGGGHEQYF. In DNA form, the CDR3 reads TGCGCCAGCAGTCAACCCGGGACAGGGGGCGGACACGAGCAGTACTTC. The chain has TRBV23-1 and TRBJ2-7; 12 positions match TRBD1. TRBV23-1 is filed as an ORF, its function uncertain. V gave up 2 bases and J gave up 5 bases; unmatched junction bases: 7. This CDR3 contains 16 residues.

The chain uses TRBV19 and TRBJ1-6; 7 nucleotides agree with TRBD1. V was clipped by 4 bases and J by 7 bases; unmatched bases: 7. Germline CDR1 and CDR2: LNHDA and SQIVND (reference sequence). The CDR3 runs 15 residues. The CDR3 reads CASSTLLQGNSPLHF. The CDR3 DNA reads as TGTGCCAGTAGTACTCTCCTACAGGGGAATTCACCCCTCCACTTT.

The gene calls are TRBV2 and TRBJ1-4; perhaps TRBD1 as D (6 bases). With 6 bases removed from V and 5 bases from J, the gap between germline ends came to 22 bases. From germline, CDR1 is SNHLY and CDR2 FYNNEI. This CDR3 is built from 17 residues. CDR3 in DNA: TGTGCCAGCAGCAAACGACAGGTTTACAGGGAGAATGAAAAACTGTTTTTT. This translates into CASSKRQVYRENEKLFF.

This clone was observed a single time. The chain's CDR3 is CASRSESYEQYF. Written as DNA, the CDR3 is TGTGCCAGCAGATCGGAGTCCTACGAGCAGTACTTC. V is TRBV6-5 and J is TRBJ2-7; no clear D gene. The CDR3 loop spans 12 amino acids. CDR1 is MNHEY, CDR2 SVGAGI, per germline. Deletions cut 6 bases from V and 1 base from J, with 7 bases between.

The CDR3 spells CASSKVGWASGGAGTGELFF. The CDR3 DNA follows: TGTGCCAGCAGCAAAGTGGGATGGGCTAGCGGGGGGGCCGGCACCGGGGAGCTGTTTTTT. V usage is TRBV21-1 and J usage is TRBJ2-2; TRBD2 was called by the table and not checked on the DNA. TRBV21-1 is a recognized pseudogene. This CDR3 region has 20 residues.

The chain is built from TRBV18 and TRBJ1-2; TRBD1 agrees at 7 bases. Germline V gene lookup returns CDR1 KGHSH and CDR2 LQKENI. This CDR3 has 15 amino acids. J gave up 8 bases and V 1 base, and 10 bases lay outside the gene matches. The CDR3 loop is CASSPQASGGRGYTF. The CDR3 DNA reads as TGTGCCAGCTCACCACAGGCGTCAGGGGGGCGCGGCTACACCTTC.

The V and J genes are TRBV3-1 (or the pseudogene TRBV3-2) and TRBJ1-2; D is unresolved. The CDR3 consists of 14 residues. Trimming left V 0 bases short and J 5 bases short, with 10 bases between. Germline V lookup: CDR1 LGHDT, CDR2 YNNKEL (reference sequence). In nucleotides, the CDR3 is TGTGCCAGCAGCCAAGAGCCACAGCGGTATGGCTACACCTTC. Translated, it gives CASSQEPQRYGYTF.

This clone was seen only once. The J gene is TRBJ1-5, the V gene TRBV7-9; D gene unclear. The germline CDR1 and CDR2 sequences are SEHNR and FQNEAQ (reference sequence). V lost 0 bases and J lost 5, with 8 bases in between. The CDR3 contains 14 residues. The CDR3 reads CASSLALNDQPQHF. For the CDR3, the DNA is TGTGCCAGCAGCTTAGCACTAAATGATCAGCCCCAGCATTTT.

This rearrangement joins TRBV7-2 to TRBJ2-1; 10 bases are a match to TRBD1. The V gene end was trimmed by 5 bases and the J gene end by 7 bases; junction bases not matched to a gene: 8. CDR1 SGHTA and CDR2 FQGNSA come from the germline V gene. This CDR3 region has 15 residues. CDR3 protein: CASSVNWDRGNEQFF. The CDR3 region has the DNA TGTGCCAGCAGCGTGAATTGGGACAGGGGTAATGAGCAGTTCTTC.

The chain couples TRBV2 to TRBJ2-3, with a possible D match to TRBD2 (5 bases). This CDR3 has 14 residues. Per germline, CDR1 SNHLY and CDR2 FYNNEI. Between the trimmed V and J ends, which lost 7 bases and 8 bases, there was a span of 19 bases. The CDR3 loop reads CASIVGRREATQYF. DNA for the CDR3: TGTGCCAGCATAGTAGGGCGCCGGGAAGCTACGCAGTATTTT.

CDR3 DNA: TGTGCCAGCAGACCTAAGGGACAGCTATACAATGAGCAGTTCTTC. It is translated as CASRPKGQLYNEQFF. J is TRBJ2-1 and V is TRBV27, with 7 bases lining up with TRBD1. The J segment lost 4 bases and the V segment lost 6 bases, leaving 9 bases of the junction unmatched. The CDR3 has 15 residues. Germline assignment: CDR1 MNHEY and CDR2 SMNVEV (reference sequence).

This clone was recorded only once. The rearrangement uses TRBV19 and TRBJ2-3; 11 positions agree with TRBD2. Germline trimming cut 9 bases from V and 3 bases from J; bases unmatched to any gene: 11. This CDR3 comprises 16 residues. CDR1 and CDR2 from the germline V gene are LNHDA and SQIVND (reference sequence). The CDR3 region is CASRSGGAHRTDTQYF. The CDR3 DNA follows: TGTGCCAGCCGTAGCGGGGGGGCACATCGGACAGATACGCAGTATTTT.

The CDR3 DNA follows: TGTGCCAGCAGTGGTAAGGCAGGCAAGGACAATCAGCCCCAGCATTTT. Protein: CASSGKAGKDNQPQHF. The chain carries TRBV6-1 and TRBJ1-5; D gene uncertain. The germline V and J ends were trimmed by 4 bases and 3 bases, with 16 bases remaining between them. Germline CDR1 MNHNS, CDR2 SASEGT. This CDR3 is built from 16 residues.

The chain couples TRBV5-1 to TRBJ1-1; D unresolved. This CDR3 has 15 residues. V was cut by 0 bases and J by 2 bases, with 11 bases left in between. The germline V gene encodes CDR1 SGHRS and CDR2 YFSETQ. CDR3 region: CASSLVGDVNTEAFF. The CDR3 DNA sequence: TGCGCCAGCAGCTTGGTTGGAGATGTTAACACTGAAGCTTTCTTT. Full variable domain (missing parts from reference TRBV5-1 and TRBJ1-1): KAGVTQTPRYLIKTRGQQVTLSCSPISGHRSVSWYQQTPGQGLQFLFEYFSETQRNKGNFPGRFSGRQFSNSRSEMNVSTLELGDSALYLCASSLVGDVNTEAFFGQGTRLTVV.

This clone was found a few times. The V gene is TRBV14, the J gene TRBJ2-2; weak D call: TRBD2 (5 bases). The germline V and J ends were trimmed by 0 bases and 7 bases, with 9 bases remaining between them. The CDR3 loop spans 14 amino acids. Germline CDR1 is SGHDN and CDR2 is FVKESK. Here the CDR3 reads CASSQDLRGGELFF. CDR3 nucleotides: TGTGCCAGCAGCCAAGATCTACGGGGCGGGGAGCTGTTTTTT.

This clone was observed once. CDR3 DNA: TGTGCCAGCACCAACAGGGGGGGGTTCGAGCAGTACTTC. Translated, it gives CASTNRGGFEQYF. This chain uses TRBV7-2 with TRBJ2-7; D is perhaps TRBD1 (8 bases). This CDR3 contains 13 residues. Trimming pared 7 bases from V and 6 bases from J, leaving 16 bases between. Germline assignment: CDR1 SGHTA and CDR2 FQGNSA.

This clone was observed at least ten times. The V gene is TRBV9, the J gene TRBJ1-1, with 8 nucleotides matching TRBD1. The CDR3 has 16 amino acids. V shed 0 bases, J shed 5 bases, and the junction held 9 bases outside the gene matches. Germline-derived CDR1 and CDR2 are SGDLS and YYNGEE. The DNA for the CDR3 is TGTGCCAGCAGCGTAGACCCCAGGGGGCGATGGACTGAAGCTTTCTTT. Its protein product is CASSVDPRGRWTEAFF.

This sequence joins TRBV3-1 (or the pseudogene TRBV3-2) and TRBJ2-3; 10 bases align to TRBD2. V dropped 5 bases and J dropped 4; count of bases not matched to a gene: 6. Per germline, CDR1 LGHDT and CDR2 YNNKEL (reference sequence). The length of the CDR3 is 15 residues. CDR3 in amino acids: CASSLASGSADTQYF. The CDR3 nucleotides read TGTGCCAGCAGCTTAGCTAGCGGGAGCGCAGATACGCAGTATTTT.

The chain carries TRBV5-1 and TRBJ1-6, with 7 positions matching TRBD1. The CDR3 runs to 14 residues. Germline V gene sequence: CDR1 SGHRS, CDR2 YFSETQ. V was clipped by 0 bases and J by 9 bases; unmatched bases: 3. CDR3 nucleotide sequence: TGCGCCAGCAGCTTGGACAGGGGTAGTTCACCCCTCCACTTT. Translating gives CASSLDRGSSPLHF.

This chain uses TRBV19 with TRBJ1-5; 9 bases align to TRBD1. The CDR3 is 15 amino acids. Germline V gene data show CDR1 as LNHDA and CDR2 as SQIVND (reference sequence). J gave up 1 base and V 4 bases, and 2 bases lay outside the gene matches. CDR3 region: CASSRDRASNQPQHF. The CDR3 DNA is TGTGCCAGTAGTAGGGACAGGGCGAGCAATCAGCCCCAGCATTTT.

The chain employs TRBV5-1 and TRBJ2-2; D not resolved. The CDR3 length is 14 residues. Trimming removed 0 bases from V and 4 bases from J, with 7 bases in between. Germline V gene data show CDR1 as SGHRS and CDR2 as YFSETQ. CDR3 bases: TGCGCCAGCAGCTTGGGCCAGTTCACCGGGGAGCTGTTTTTT. Protein product: CASSLGQFTGELFF.

The chain combines TRBV7-2 with TRBJ1-1; the D gene is possibly TRBD1 (5 bases). The length of the CDR3 is 15 residues. V dropped 2 bases and J dropped 0 bases, with 10 bases sitting between them. Germline V gene lookup returns CDR1 SGHTA and CDR2 FQGNSA. The CDR3 coding sequence is TGTGCCAGCAGCTTATACACAGGTTTGAACACTGAAGCTTTCTTT. Translation gives CASSLYTGLNTEAFF.